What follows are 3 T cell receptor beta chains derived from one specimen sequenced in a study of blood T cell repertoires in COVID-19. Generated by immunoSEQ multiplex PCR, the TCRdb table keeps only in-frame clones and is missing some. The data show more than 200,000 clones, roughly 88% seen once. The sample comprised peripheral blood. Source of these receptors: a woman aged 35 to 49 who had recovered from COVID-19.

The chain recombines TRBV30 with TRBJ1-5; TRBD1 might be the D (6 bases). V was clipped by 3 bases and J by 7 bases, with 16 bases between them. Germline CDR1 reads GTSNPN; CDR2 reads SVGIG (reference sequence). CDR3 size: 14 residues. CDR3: CAWSHDLGGQPQHF. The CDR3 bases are TGTGCCTGGAGCCATGACCTAGGGGGACAGCCCCAGCATTTT.

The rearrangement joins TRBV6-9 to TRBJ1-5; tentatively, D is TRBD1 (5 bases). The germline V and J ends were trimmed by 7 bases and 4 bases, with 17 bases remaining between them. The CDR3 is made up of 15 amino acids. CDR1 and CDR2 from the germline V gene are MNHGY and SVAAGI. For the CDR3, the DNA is TGTGCCAGCACCCAGGGATGCTCGGAGAATCAGCCCCAGCATTTT. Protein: CASTQGCSENQPQHF.

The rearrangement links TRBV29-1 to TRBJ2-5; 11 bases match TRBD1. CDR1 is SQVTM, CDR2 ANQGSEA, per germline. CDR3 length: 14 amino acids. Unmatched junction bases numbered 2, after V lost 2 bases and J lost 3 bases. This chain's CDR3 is CSVERTGGEETQYF. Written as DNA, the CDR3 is TGCAGCGTTGAAAGGACAGGGGGCGAAGAGACCCAGTACTTC.